Reported below is one T cell receptor beta chain. This clonotype was counted between two and nine times. Its antigen remains undetermined. No base quality values were provided; no much bigger clone lies one nucleotide off. Every donor was a healthy Caucasian. The twin cohort consisted of three pairs of female monozygotic twins, all aged roughly 18 to 30 years. Positive isolation kits from Invitrogen were used to isolate CD4+ and CD8+ T cell populations. This specimen belongs to a study of identical twins (dated by TCRdb to the mid-2010s). In the study overall: The study deep-sequenced TCR alpha and beta repertoires from monozygotic twins, unrelated adults of various ages and cord blood to test whether fetal clonotypes persist. To rule out contamination, replicate twin experiments were performed at different times with different library preparation protocols.

The library was prepared using 5' RACE. TCRdb shows the sequencer as Illumina HiSeq 2000. Template switching added a universal primer binding site, and the final cDNA carried a unique molecular identifier that allowed TCR cDNA molecules to be counted accurately. Specific primers in the conserved constant-segment region were used to synthesize first-strand cDNA for TCR alpha and beta chains. To control for contamination, every cDNA library was double barcoded, receiving both a SMART-Mk sample barcode and Illumina barcodes. TruSeq adapter sequences and Illumina sample barcodes were added in two successive PCR steps. The Illumina HiSeq platform was used with custom primers to sequence TCR alpha and beta cDNA libraries. In the paper's pipeline: MiGEC was used to process raw reads and extract unique molecular identifiers, and MiXCR was used to find CDR3 positions. Recombination models were inferred per individual with the repgenHMM and IGoR tools using an EM algorithm. Shared clonotypes were analyzed with the tcR package in R, and sharing was normalized by the product of cloneset sizes. To study raw recombination without the effects of thymic and clonal selection, out-of-frame nonproductive sequences were analyzed. TCRdb handled the public reads itself, with Q25 trimming in fastp and clone calling in MiXCR, and kept productive beta chains. Rows are combined by CDR3 protein, so each entry shows the most common genes and DNA. TCRdb's processing, not the authors', yielded these V and J calls. This sample has about 190,000 distinct CDR3 sequences in its table, and roughly 15% of those were observed once. The ten biggest clones cover 35% to 50% of the sample.

On the study overall, not on this receptor specifically: Abundant cord blood beta clonotypes carried fewer insertions; young adult naive repertoires showed a weaker similar trend, while memory repertoires showed none. In monozygotic twins, recombination models systematically underestimated out-of-frame TCR alpha sharing, but the models matched the sharing seen between unrelated individuals. Zero-insertion analyses could be partly confounded by invariant T cells such as MAIT and iNKT, although diverse VJ usage argued against such confounding for most clonotypes. In beta out-of-frame sequences, excess twin sharing was weaker, because having fewer shared sequences lowered the signal-to-noise ratio. Because the same donors could not be followed over many years, the conclusions relied on cross-sectional statistical analysis. Compared with coincidental sharing between unrelated individuals, out-of-frame TCR alpha sequences shared between twins had an excess of sequences with low generation probability.

These data also featured in a second study, about T cells expressing NK-cell markers. As that second paper reports: Seven to nine donors provided sorted CD3+CD56+NKG2C+, CD3+CD56+NKG2C- and CD3+CD56-NKG2C+ T-cell subsets, whose TCR beta-chain repertoires were profiled. Among the eight sequenced donors, only one was HCMV-seronegative, while the other seven were HCMV-seropositive. In several experiments an anti-gammadeltaTCR antibody was added to restrict sorting to alphabetaTCR-expressing T cells. In six donors, the dominant CD3+CD56+NKG2C+ clonotypes were found to rank among the top 10 CD8+ clonotypes and to make up about 1.0-8% of CD8+ T cells. Those dominant clonotypes were again the most abundant among CD3+CD56-NKG2C+ cells in a handful of donors, at roughly 25-65%. It remained unclear whether the expanded NKG2C-expressing T cell clones were specific for HCMV antigens. Randomly selected healthy volunteers, three men and five women, were used as the eight sequenced donors. To determine HCMV serostatus, a commercial ELISA kit was used to detect HCMV-specific IgG in serum. MIGEC was used to demultiplex reads and group the reads by UMI, and MiTCR was used to assemble and quantify clonotypes. To exclude erroneous sequences, only TCR cDNA sequences supported by at least two reads were retained. The tcR package was used for downstream repertoire analysis, and clonotypes were matched across fractions by CDR3 nucleotide sequence plus V segment. VDJmatch was used to annotate antigen specificity against VDJdb, with one amino acid substitution in CDR3 allowed.

Sample: CD8+ T cells sorted from blood. The origin of this receptor is a woman between 18 and 29 years old in good health.

The DNA reads TGTGCCAGCAGCTTAGGGTTACTGGGCTATGGCTACACCTTC. Its protein reads: CASSLGLLGYGYTF. Recombination linked TRBV11-2 to TRBJ1-2; the D gene lacks a confident call. The germline V gene encodes CDR1 SGHAT and CDR2 FQNNGV. The CDR3 runs 14 amino acids, cysteine and phenylalanine included. Left in the record is the CDR3 DNA by itself, 42 bases read in frame from the first base. Trimming takes 1 base from V and 4 bases from J, and the germline ends sit 10 bases apart.